These T cell receptor beta chains were read from a single sample in a study of shared clonotypes between healthy human individuals. Sequencing used immunoSEQ multiplex PCR; TCRdb keeps in-frame clones, though not all of them. The repertoire includes more than 1,200,000 clones, approximately 98.5% of them detected once, and about 0.34% sits in the top ten. Sequencing used naive CD4+ T cells sorted from blood. The receptors were gathered from a young man in good health. The CDR3 runs from the conserved cysteine through the conserved F or W. The order of the fields is clone size, D gene, J gene, V gene, CDR3 protein, CDR3 DNA. D genes are given only for firm matches. Some rows mark clone size as missing; the rest say once, few, many or name a class of expanded clone.

.,.,TRBJ2-4,TRBV5-4,CASSLRQGHREGNIQYF,TGTGCCAGCAGCCTCCGACAGGGGCATAGGGAGGGGAACATTCAGTACTTC
.,.,TRBJ2-7,TRBV21-1,CASIKRASGRSPCYEQYF,TGTGCCAGCATTAAAAGGGCTAGCGGGAGATCCCCGTGCTACGAGCAGTACTTC
.,TRBD2,TRBJ2-7,TRBV5-1,CASSFPGTSETF,TGCGCCAGCAGCTTTCCCGGGACTAGCGAAACCTTC
.,.,TRBJ2-2,TRBV5-1,CASSPDSNTGELFF,TGCGCCAGCAGCCCGGACTCGAACACCGGGGAGCTGTTTTTT
.,.,TRBJ1-5,TRBV18,CASSLGSRGLGPQHF,TGTGCCAGCTCACTAGGGTCGAGGGGTCTAGGGCCCCAGCATTTT
.,TRBD1,TRBJ1-4,TRBV19,CASSLLSGTGTEKLFF,TGTGCCAGTAGTCTACTCTCCGGGACAGGGACTGAAAAACTGTTTTTT
.,TRBD1,TRBJ1-2,TRBV5-1,CASSHGQGAPYGYTF,TGCGCCAGCAGCCACGGACAGGGGGCACCCTATGGCTACACCTTC
.,.,TRBJ2-7,TRBV5-6,CASNKRRVFSYEQYF,TGTGCCAGCAACAAACGCAGGGTTTTTTCGTACGAGCAGTACTTC
.,.,TRBJ1-2,TRBV5-4,CASSASTKGYTF,TGTGCCAGCAGCGCGTCTACTAAAGGCTACACCTTC
.,.,TRBJ2-2,TRBV14,CASSQSAGRGTGELFF,TGTGCCAGCAGCCAATCGGCGGGACGGGGGACCGGGGAGCTGTTTTTT
.,.,TRBJ2-7,TRBV10-2,CAAGANEQYF,TGCGCCGCTGGGGCAAACGAGCAGTACTTC
.,.,TRBJ1-1,TRBV27,CASSPGVGTEAFF,TGTGCCAGCAGTCCGGGGGTAGGCACTGAAGCTTTCTTT
once,TRBD1,TRBJ1-1,TRBV5-5,CASSFSGGSAEAFF,TGTGCCAGCAGCTTCTCAGGGGGGAGCGCTGAAGCTTTCTTT
.,.,TRBJ2-6,TRBV7-3,CASSPGHLSGANVLTF,TGTGCCAGCAGCCCGGGACACCTCTCTGGGGCCAACGTCCTGACTTTC
.,.,TRBJ2-1,TRBV7-6,CASSLSAGGGGNEQFF,TGTGCCAGCAGCTTAAGCGCAGGAGGGGGCGGGAATGAGCAGTTCTTC
.,.,TRBJ2-7,TRBV6-6,CASSPAPGQTYEQYF,TGTGCCAGCAGCCCGGCGCCAGGTCAAACCTACGAGCAGTACTTC
.,TRBD1,TRBJ1-4,TRBV29-1,CSVQGQGISNEKLFF,TGCAGCGTTCAGGGACAGGGGATATCTAATGAAAAACTGTTTTTT
.,.,TRBJ2-1,TRBV10-1,CASSRDLTNEQFF,TGCGCCAGCAGCCGGGACCTAACCAATGAGCAGTTCTTC
.,TRBD1,TRBJ2-5,TRBV27,CASSLFGIGTGEETQYF,TGTGCCAGCAGTTTATTCGGTATAGGGACAGGCGAAGAGACCCAGTACTTC
.,.,TRBJ1-4,TRBV2,CASRGRATVGNEKLFF,TGTGCCAGCAGGGGGCGGGCTACAGTCGGGAATGAAAAACTGTTTTTT
.,TRBD2,TRBJ2-1,TRBV6-4,CASSRSGSGSLNEQFF,TGTGCCAGCAGCCGCAGTGGAAGCGGGAGTTTAAATGAGCAGTTCTTC
once,TRBD2,TRBJ2-7,TRBV7-2,CASSFRTSGRAGSYEQYF,TGTGCCAGCAGCTTCAGGACTAGCGGGAGGGCCGGGTCCTACGAGCAGTACTTC
once,.,TRBJ2-7,TRBV15,CATSRATVTQVDEQYF,TGTGCCACCAGCAGAGCTACCGTGACTCAAGTCGACGAGCAGTACTTC
.,.,TRBJ2-2,TRBV7-2,CASSLEAGNTGELFF,TGTGCCAGCAGCTTAGAGGCCGGCAACACCGGGGAGCTGTTTTTT
once,.,TRBJ1-3,TRBV4-3,CASSQGGGWGSGNTIYF,TGCGCCAGCAGCCAAGGAGGTGGGTGGGGCTCTGGAAACACCATATATTTT
.,.,TRBJ2-2,TRBV30,CAGLGGSGTGELFF,TGTGCCGGACTTGGGGGATCGGGCACCGGGGAGCTGTTTTTT
.,TRBD2,TRBJ2-7,TRBV7-2,CASSIVSGRAISEQYF,TGTGCCAGCAGCATTGTTAGCGGGAGGGCAATATCCGAGCAGTACTTC
once,.,TRBJ1-1,TRBV5-1,CASSLGPNQGYTEAFF,TGCGCCAGCAGCTTGGGGCCCAACCAGGGGTACACTGAAGCTTTCTTT
.,.,TRBJ2-7,TRBV7-3,CASSFSPGAGEQYF,TGTGCCAGCAGCTTCTCACCGGGGGCAGGAGAGCAGTACTTC